The present T cell receptor beta chain was sequenced within a study of tumor-infiltrating lymphocytes in primary liver carcinoma. Study in general: Men and women, 30 to 69 years of age, made up the patients. The neoplasms were of stage T1-T3 N0M0, with dimensions of 4.2 to 10 cm across.

The researchers produced TCR beta cDNA from 450 to 600 ng total RNA with a constant-region primer. Researchers made the TCR beta libraries by running three nested multiplex PCR rounds with slightly modified ARM-PCR. For approximately 10 cycles apiece, the opening two PCR rounds ran with TRBV1-TRBV30 forward primers and a C-beta reverse primer. TCRdb reprocessed the multiplex PCR reads with MiXCR, giving one entry per CDR3 protein. The sample contains 180,000 or so distinct CDR3 sequences, about 60% of which appear only once. General observations from the study: Tumors had a top-250-clone fraction that was significantly higher than blood (p = 0.039).

As to this clonotype: Its antigen remains unidentified.

The CDR3 sequence is 14 residues long. V shed 4 bases and J shed 0 bases, with 7 bases lying between them. The germline CDR1 and CDR2 sequences are WNHNN and SYGVQD (reference sequence). Blood RNA was derived from unsorted whole blood, and germline DNA was extracted too. The specimen sequenced was peripheral blood. The origin of this receptor is a man aged 35 to 55 with primary liver carcinoma and hepatitis B virus infection. J is TRBJ1-3 and V is TRBV10-1; no firm D call. For the CDR3, the DNA is TGCGCCAGCAGTGGTGATATCTCTGGAAACACCATATATTTT. Its protein product is CASSGDISGNTIYF.